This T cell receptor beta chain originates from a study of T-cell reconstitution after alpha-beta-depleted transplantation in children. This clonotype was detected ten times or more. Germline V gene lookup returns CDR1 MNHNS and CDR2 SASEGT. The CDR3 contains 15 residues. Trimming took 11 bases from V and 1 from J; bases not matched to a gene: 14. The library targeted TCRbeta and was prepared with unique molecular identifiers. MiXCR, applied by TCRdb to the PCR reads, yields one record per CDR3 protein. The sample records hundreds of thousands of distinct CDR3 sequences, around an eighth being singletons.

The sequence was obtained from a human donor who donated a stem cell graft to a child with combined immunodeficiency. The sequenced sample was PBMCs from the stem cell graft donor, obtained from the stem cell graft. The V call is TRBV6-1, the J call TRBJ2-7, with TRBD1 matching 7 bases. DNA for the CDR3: TGTGCCCCACCGAGCGGACAGGATATATCCTACGAGCAGTACTTC. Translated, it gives CAPPSGQDISYEQYF.